The 4 T cell receptor beta chains listed next were all sequenced from one sample in a study of PD-1 blockade in classical Hodgkin lymphoma. Every one of the patients relapsed after autologous stem cell transplantation (brentuximab vedotin exposure was variable). Sequencing used immunoSEQ multiplex PCR; TCRdb keeps in-frame clones, though not all of them. The profile shows more than 40,000 clones, roughly 90% of them singletons. The source material was peripheral blood mononuclear cells (PBMCs), sampled at baseline. Receptors were obtained from a human donor with classical Hodgkin lymphoma.

The rearrangement uses TRBV5-1 and TRBJ1-2, with D tentatively TRBD1 (5 bases). CDR3 length: 13 amino acids. The V gene lost 0 bases and the J gene lost 6 bases, with 9 bases spanning the gap. Germline CDR1 and CDR2: SGHRS and YFSETQ. The CDR3 coding sequence is TGCGCCAGCAGCTTGGGCAGGGACGATGGCTACACCTTC. Encoded protein: CASSLGRDDGYTF.

This rearrangement joins TRBV9 to TRBJ1-1; possible D gene TRBD1, 5 bases. Germline V lookup: CDR1 SGDLS, CDR2 YYNGEE. V dropped 0 bases and J dropped 4 bases, with 10 bases sitting between them. There are 14 residues in the CDR3. CDR3 coding DNA: TGTGCCAGCAGCGTAGTGGGGGGAGGCACTGAAGCTTTCTTT. Encoded protein: CASSVVGGGTEAFF.

V usage is TRBV11-2 and J usage is TRBJ2-5; 11 bases map to TRBD2. In germline, CDR1 is SGHAT, CDR2 FQNNGV. This CDR3 region has 16 residues. Trimming took 3 bases from V and 2 from J; bases not matched to a gene: 5. DNA of the CDR3: TGTGCCAGCAGCTTCCCACTAGCGGGGGAACAAGAGACCCAGTACTTC. Translating it yields CASSFPLAGEQETQYF.

This clone was counted a single time. The chain joins TRBV11-2 to TRBJ1-1; D gene ambiguous. This CDR3 contains 17 residues. CDR1 and CDR2 (germline): SGHAT, FQNNGV. V was pared by 6 bases and J by 10 bases, with 30 bases between. This CDR3 reads CASSPTPPLDRLDGAFF. In nucleotides, the CDR3 is TGTGCCAGCAGTCCTACTCCCCCTTTGGACCGACTTGACGGAGCTTTCTTT.